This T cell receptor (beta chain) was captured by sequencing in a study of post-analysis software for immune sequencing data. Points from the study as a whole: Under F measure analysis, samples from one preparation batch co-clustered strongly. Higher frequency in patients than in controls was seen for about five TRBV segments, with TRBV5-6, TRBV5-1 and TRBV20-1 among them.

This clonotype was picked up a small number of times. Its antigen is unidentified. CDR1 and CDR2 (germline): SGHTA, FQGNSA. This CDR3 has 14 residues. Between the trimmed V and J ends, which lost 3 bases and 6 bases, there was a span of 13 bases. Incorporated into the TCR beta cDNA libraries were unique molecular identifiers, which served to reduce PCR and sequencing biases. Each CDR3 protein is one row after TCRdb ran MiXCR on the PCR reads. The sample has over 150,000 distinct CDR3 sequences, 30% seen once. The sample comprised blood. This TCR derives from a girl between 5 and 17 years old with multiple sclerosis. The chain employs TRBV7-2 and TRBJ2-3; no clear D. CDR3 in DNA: TGTGCCAGCAGCTTCACGCACACTTCGGATACGCAGTATTTT. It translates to CASSFTHTSDTQYF.